The 16 T cell receptor beta chains presented below share a single source sample, sequenced in a study of blood T cell repertoires in COVID-19. Profiling relied on immunoSEQ multiplex PCR, and the TCRdb table lists in-frame clones only, not all of them. The sample contains roughly 400,000 clones, 80% to 90% of which appear only once. Input material: PBMCs or T cells enriched from blood (not recorded which). The receptors stem from a man aged 30 to 39 who had recovered from COVID-19.

This sequence joins TRBV28 and TRBJ2-2; 10 bases are a match to TRBD1. Trimming at V came to 6 bases and at J to 4 bases, leaving 8 bases not matched to a gene. Germline assignment: CDR1 MDHEN and CDR2 SYDVKM. The CDR3 sequence is 16 residues long. Written as DNA, the CDR3 is TGTGCCAGCAGAAATTCCGGGACAGGGGCCACCGGGGAGCTGTTTTTT. Protein product: CASRNSGTGATGELFF.

V and J are TRBV9 and TRBJ2-1; TRBD1 matches 7 bases. With V trimmed by 0 bases and J by 6 bases, 6 bases remained unmatched. Germline CDR1 is SGDLS and CDR2 is YYNGEE. The CDR3 consists of 15 residues. The CDR3 reads CASSVGGTAINEQFF. DNA of the CDR3: TGTGCCAGCAGCGTAGGAGGGACAGCCATCAATGAGCAGTTCTTC.

The chain carries TRBV19 and TRBJ2-1; a weak D match, TRBD2 (5 bases). Trimming left V 4 bases short and J 8 bases short, with 15 bases between. The CDR3 consists of 14 residues. Germline V gene sequence: CDR1 LNHDA, CDR2 SQIVND (reference sequence). The CDR3 bases are TGTGCCAGTAGTACCCCAACTAGTGTCCATGAGCAGTTCTTC. As protein: CASSTPTSVHEQFF.

The V and J genes are TRBV11-2 and TRBJ1-2; D unresolved. Germline-derived CDR1 and CDR2 are SGHAT and FQNNGV. This CDR3 is built from 12 residues. Trimming took 4 bases from V and 3 from J, leaving 6 bases between them. The CDR3 is CASSYGDYGYTF. DNA for the CDR3: TGTGCCAGCAGCTACGGAGACTATGGCTACACCTTC. Combining the CDR3 with reference TRBV11-2 and TRBJ1-2 gives the whole variable domain EAGVAQSPRYKIIEKRQSVAFWCNPISGHATLYWYQQILGQGPKLLIQFQNNGVVDDSQLPKDRFSAERLKGVDSTLKIQPAKLEDSAVYLCASSYGDYGYTFGSGTRLTVV.

The chain combines TRBV19 with TRBJ2-7; maybe TRBD1 (6 bases). Deletions cut 4 bases from V and 3 bases from J, with 16 bases between. The CDR3 runs to 15 residues. Per germline, CDR1 LNHDA and CDR2 SQIVND (reference sequence). The CDR3 is CASSTDSRGIYEQYF. The CDR3 coding sequence is TGTGCCAGTAGTACGGACAGTAGGGGTATCTACGAGCAGTACTTC.

V gene TRBV28 combines with J gene TRBJ1-6; D unresolved. Germline V gene sequence: CDR1 MDHEN, CDR2 SYDVKM. The CDR3 spans 11 residues. V was trimmed by 5 bases and J by 10 bases, leaving 6 bases between them. CDR3 residues: CASSNSSPLHF. CDR3 sequence (DNA): TGTGCCAGCAGTAATAGCTCACCCCTCCACTTT. The entire variable domain, with the rest obtained from reference TRBV28 and TRBJ1-6, is as follows: DVKVTQSSRYLVKRTGEKVFLECVQDMDHENMFWYRQDPGLGLRLIYFSYDVKMKEKGDIPEGYSVSREKKERFSLILESASTNQTSMYLCASSNSSPLHFGNGTRLTVT.

The chain recombines TRBV7-9 with TRBJ2-7; the D gene is possibly TRBD2 (5 bases). CDR1 is SEHNR, CDR2 FQNEAQ, per germline (reference sequence). This CDR3 has 15 residues. V lost 5 bases and J 2 bases, leaving 16 bases between the germline ends. CDR3 protein: CASSARRDGPYEQYF. In DNA form, the CDR3 reads TGTGCCAGCAGCGCGCGACGGGATGGGCCCTACGAGCAGTACTTC.

This rearrangement joins TRBV24-1 to TRBJ1-2; no clear D. This CDR3 region has 13 residues. Germline CDR1 and CDR2: KGHDR and SFDVKD. V lost 3 bases and J 6 bases, leaving 10 bases between the germline ends. This chain's CDR3 is CATSDATIDGYTF. As DNA, the CDR3 is TGTGCCACCAGTGATGCTACCATCGATGGCTACACCTTC.

This chain joins TRBV5-1 and TRBJ1-1; unclear D gene. The V gene lost 7 bases and the J gene lost 0 bases, with 10 bases spanning the gap. The germline V gene encodes CDR1 SGHRS and CDR2 YFSETQ. This CDR3 is 13 amino acids long. CDR3 residues: CASSPQMNTEAFF. CDR3 coding DNA: TGCGCCAGCTCCCCTCAGATGAACACTGAAGCTTTCTTT.

This sequence joins TRBV19 and TRBJ2-5; D might be TRBD1 (6 bases). V was shortened by 5 bases and J by 4 bases, with 11 bases between the two germline ends. Germline values: CDR1 LNHDA, CDR2 SQIVND (reference sequence). This CDR3 is 13 amino acids long. CDR3 loop: CASSAGVRETQYF. The CDR3 DNA sequence: TGTGCCAGTAGTGCAGGGGTGCGAGAGACCCAGTACTTC. The full variable domain, completed using reference TRBV19 and TRBJ2-5, is DGGITQSPKYLFRKEGQNVTLSCEQNLNHDAMYWYRQDPGQGLRLIYYSQIVNDFQKGDIAEGYSVSREKKESFPLTVTSAQKNPTAFYLCASSAGVRETQYFGPGTRLLVL.

The rearrangement links TRBV2 to TRBJ1-6, with a tentative D call TRBD1 (5 bases). Per the germline V gene, CDR1 is SNHLY and CDR2 is FYNNEI. V was shortened by 4 bases and J by 6 bases, with 13 bases between the two germline ends. The CDR3 covers 15 residues. The CDR3 spells CASSVRQGGNSPLHF. For the CDR3, the DNA is TGTGCCAGCAGTGTAAGGCAGGGAGGTAATTCACCCCTCCACTTT. Full variable domain (outside the CDR3, taken from reference TRBV2 and TRBJ1-6): EPEVTQTPSHQVTQMGQEVILRCVPISNHLYFYWYRQILGQKVEFLVSFYNNEISEKSEIFDDQFSVERPDGSNFTLKIRSTKLEDSAMYFCASSVRQGGNSPLHFGNGTRLTVT.

This clone was seen just once. The rearrangement joins TRBV19 to TRBJ1-5, with 8 bases matching TRBD1. The CDR3 is 15 amino acids. The junction had 9 bases not matched to a gene; V was cut back by 10 bases and J by 1 base. Germline V gene data show CDR1 as LNHDA and CDR2 as SQIVND (reference sequence). Here the CDR3 reads CATKGDRISNQPQHF. CDR3 in DNA: TGTGCCACGAAGGGGGACAGGATAAGCAATCAGCCCCAGCATTTT.

V is TRBV30 and J is TRBJ2-2; 7 bases line up with TRBD1. Germline values: CDR1 GTSNPN, CDR2 SVGIG (reference sequence). CDR3 length: 13 residues. V lost 5 bases and J lost 5; bases outside the gene matches: 5. CDR3 sequence (DNA): TGTGCCTGGGAGAGACAGGGAACCGGGGAGCTGTTTTTT. Encoded protein: CAWERQGTGELFF.

The chain recombines TRBV9 with TRBJ2-3; 13 nucleotides align to TRBD2. Germline V gives CDR1 SGDLS, CDR2 YYNGEE. The V gene end was trimmed by 0 bases and the J gene end by 0 bases; junction bases not matched to a gene: 7. The CDR3 runs to 19 residues. CDR3 bases: TGTGCCAGCAGCGTAGAGGGACTAGCGGGGATCCGTAGCACAGATACGCAGTATTTT. Protein sequence: CASSVEGLAGIRSTDTQYF.

The chain joins TRBV6-5 to TRBJ2-7; D might be TRBD1 (5 bases). V lost 6 bases and J lost 5, with 17 bases in between. The CDR3 is made up of 14 amino acids. The germline gives CDR1 MNHEY, CDR2 SVGAGI. The CDR3 loop reads CASRGQVGAHEQYF. The CDR3 coding sequence is TGTGCCAGCAGGGGCCAGGTAGGGGCCCACGAGCAGTACTTC.

This chain links TRBV6-5 with TRBJ1-1; D gene uncertain. Germline-derived CDR1 and CDR2 are MNHEY and SVGAGI. CDR3 length equals 14 residues. The V gene lost 3 bases and the J gene lost 3 bases, with 11 bases spanning the gap. The CDR3 reads CASSYLRGYTEAFF. CDR3 sequence (DNA): TGTGCCAGCAGTTATCTCCGGGGTTACACTGAAGCTTTCTTT.